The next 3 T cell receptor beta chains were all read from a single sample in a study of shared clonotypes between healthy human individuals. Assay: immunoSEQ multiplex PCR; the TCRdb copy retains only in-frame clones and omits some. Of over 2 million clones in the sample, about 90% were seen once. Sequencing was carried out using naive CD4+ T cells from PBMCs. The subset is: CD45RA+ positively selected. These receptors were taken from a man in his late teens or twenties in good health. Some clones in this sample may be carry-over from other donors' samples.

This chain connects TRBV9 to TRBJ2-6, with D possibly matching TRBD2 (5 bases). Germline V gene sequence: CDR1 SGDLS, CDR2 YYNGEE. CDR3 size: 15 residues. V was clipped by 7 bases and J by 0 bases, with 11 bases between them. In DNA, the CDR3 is TGTGCCAGCGGACTCGAGGGCTCTGGGGCCAACGTCCTGACTTTC. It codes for CASGLEGSGANVLTF. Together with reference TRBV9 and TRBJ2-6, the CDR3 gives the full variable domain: DSGVTQTPKHLITATGQRVTLRCSPRSGDLSVYWYQQSLDQGLQFLIQYYNGEERAKGNILERFSAQQFPDLHSELNLSSLELGDSALYFCASGLEGSGANVLTFGAGSRLTVL.

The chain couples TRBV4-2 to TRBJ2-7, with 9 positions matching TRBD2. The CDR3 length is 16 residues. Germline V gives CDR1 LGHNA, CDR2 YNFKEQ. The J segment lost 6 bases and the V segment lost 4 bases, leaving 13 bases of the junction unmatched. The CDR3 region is CASSPGTGTSLVEQYF. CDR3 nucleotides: TGTGCCAGCAGCCCAGGAACCGGGACTAGCCTCGTCGAGCAGTACTTC.

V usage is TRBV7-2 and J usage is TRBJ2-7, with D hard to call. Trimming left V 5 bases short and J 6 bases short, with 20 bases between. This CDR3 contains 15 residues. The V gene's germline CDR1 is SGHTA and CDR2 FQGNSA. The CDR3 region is CASSPIGGVTREQYF. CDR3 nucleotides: TGTGCCAGCAGCCCGATCGGTGGGGTCACTCGCGAGCAGTACTTC.